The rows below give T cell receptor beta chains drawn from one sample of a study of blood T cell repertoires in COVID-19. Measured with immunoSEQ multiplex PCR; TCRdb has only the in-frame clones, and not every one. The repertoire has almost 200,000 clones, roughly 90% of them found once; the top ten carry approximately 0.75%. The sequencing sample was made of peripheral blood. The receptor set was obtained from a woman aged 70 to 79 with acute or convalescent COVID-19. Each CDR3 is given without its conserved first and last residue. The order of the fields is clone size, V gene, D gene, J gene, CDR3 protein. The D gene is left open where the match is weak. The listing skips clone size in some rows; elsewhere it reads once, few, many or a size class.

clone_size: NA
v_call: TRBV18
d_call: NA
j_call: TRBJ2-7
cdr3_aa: ASSPTGYEQY

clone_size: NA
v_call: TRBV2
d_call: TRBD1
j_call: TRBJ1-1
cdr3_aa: ASIGTVPNTEAF

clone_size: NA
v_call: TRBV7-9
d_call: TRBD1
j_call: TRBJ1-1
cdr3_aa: ASSPTGGQGVEAF

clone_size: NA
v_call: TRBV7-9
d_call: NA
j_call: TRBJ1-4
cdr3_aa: ASSLTGTTEKLF

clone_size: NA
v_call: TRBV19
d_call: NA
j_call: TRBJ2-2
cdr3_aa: ASSIGDKAGELF

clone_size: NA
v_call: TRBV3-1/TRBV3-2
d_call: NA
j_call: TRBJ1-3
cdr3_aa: ASSQAWQGNTIY

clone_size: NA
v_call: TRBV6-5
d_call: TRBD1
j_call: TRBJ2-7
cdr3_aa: ASSYGTDTYEQY

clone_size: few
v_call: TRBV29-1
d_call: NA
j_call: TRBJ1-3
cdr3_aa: SVVYRVAGNTIY

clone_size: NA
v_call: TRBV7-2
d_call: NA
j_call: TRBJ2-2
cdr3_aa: ASSPEQGLASGELF

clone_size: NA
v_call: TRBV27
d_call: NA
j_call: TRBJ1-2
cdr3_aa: ASSFLMGRKNYGYT

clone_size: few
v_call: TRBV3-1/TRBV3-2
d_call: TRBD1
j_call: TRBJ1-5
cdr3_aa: ASSQFRDSPNQPQH

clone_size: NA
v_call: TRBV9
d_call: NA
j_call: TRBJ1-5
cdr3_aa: ASSVGAGVAGNQPQH

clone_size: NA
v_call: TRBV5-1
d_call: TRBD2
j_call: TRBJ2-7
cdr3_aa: ASSLRPAGDNEQY

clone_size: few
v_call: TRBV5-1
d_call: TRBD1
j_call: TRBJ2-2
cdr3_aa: ASSQGQGAGELF

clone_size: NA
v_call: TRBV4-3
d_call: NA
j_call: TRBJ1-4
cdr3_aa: ASTYTRGKVSNEKLF

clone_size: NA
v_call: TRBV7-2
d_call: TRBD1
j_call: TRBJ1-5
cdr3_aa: ASSSPGGQPQH

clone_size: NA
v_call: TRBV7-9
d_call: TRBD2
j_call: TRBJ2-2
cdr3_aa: ASSFGTKNTGELF

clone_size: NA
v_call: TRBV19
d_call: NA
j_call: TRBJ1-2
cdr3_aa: ASSILDSTYGYT

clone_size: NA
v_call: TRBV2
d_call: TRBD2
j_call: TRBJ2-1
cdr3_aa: ASSAGLAGGSSYNEQF

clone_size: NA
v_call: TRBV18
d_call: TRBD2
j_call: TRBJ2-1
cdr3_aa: ASSPRLAGDNEQF

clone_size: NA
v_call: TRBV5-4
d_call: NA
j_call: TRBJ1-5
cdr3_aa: ASSLRGQPQH

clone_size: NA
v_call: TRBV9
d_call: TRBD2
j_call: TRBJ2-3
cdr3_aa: ASSVPSGTSGRGGTDTQY

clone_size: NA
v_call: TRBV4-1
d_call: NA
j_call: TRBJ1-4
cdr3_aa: ASSQAIIPNNEKLF

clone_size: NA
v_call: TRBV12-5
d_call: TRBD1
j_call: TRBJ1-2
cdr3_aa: ASGLILGTGGGYT

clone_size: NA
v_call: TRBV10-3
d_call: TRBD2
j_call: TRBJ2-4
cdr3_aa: AISEDPLAGGFGVGKNIQY

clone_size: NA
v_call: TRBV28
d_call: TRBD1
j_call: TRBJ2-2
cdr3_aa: ASDRGDTGELF

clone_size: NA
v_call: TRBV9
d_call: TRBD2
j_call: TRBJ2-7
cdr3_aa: ASSAGLAGVYEQY

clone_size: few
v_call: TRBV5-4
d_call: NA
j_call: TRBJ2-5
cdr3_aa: ASSPTSQETQY

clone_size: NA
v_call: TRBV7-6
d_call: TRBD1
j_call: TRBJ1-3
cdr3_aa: ASSLADRGLSGNTIY

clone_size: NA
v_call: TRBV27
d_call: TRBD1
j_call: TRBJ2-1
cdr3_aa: ASSGRQGKTYNEQF

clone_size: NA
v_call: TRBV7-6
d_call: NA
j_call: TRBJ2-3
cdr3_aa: ASSSGHRTDTQY